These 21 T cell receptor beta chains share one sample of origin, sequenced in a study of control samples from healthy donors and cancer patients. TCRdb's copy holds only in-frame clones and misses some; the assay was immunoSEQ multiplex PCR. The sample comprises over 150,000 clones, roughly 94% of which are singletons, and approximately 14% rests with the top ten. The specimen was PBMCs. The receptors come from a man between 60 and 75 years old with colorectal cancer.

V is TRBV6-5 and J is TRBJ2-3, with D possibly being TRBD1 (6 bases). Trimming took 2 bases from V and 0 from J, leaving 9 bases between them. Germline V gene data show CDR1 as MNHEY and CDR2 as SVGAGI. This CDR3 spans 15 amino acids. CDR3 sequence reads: CASSYGDKSTDTQYF. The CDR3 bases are TGTGCCAGCAGTTACGGGGACAAGAGCACAGATACGCAGTATTTT.

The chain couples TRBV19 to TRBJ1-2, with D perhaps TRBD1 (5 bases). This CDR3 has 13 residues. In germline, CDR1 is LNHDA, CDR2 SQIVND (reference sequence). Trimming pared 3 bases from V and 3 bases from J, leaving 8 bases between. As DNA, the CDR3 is TGTGCCAGTAGTATCGACAGACACTATGGCTACACCTTC. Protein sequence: CASSIDRHYGYTF.

The CDR3 sequence is CASSLGAGGTEAFF. CDR3 sequence (DNA): TGTGCCAGCAGTTTAGGGGCAGGGGGCACTGAAGCTTTCTTT. V and J are TRBV27 and TRBJ1-1; 7 bases line up with TRBD1. The V gene's germline CDR1 is MNHEY and CDR2 SMNVEV (reference sequence). Losses at the gene ends were 2 bases for V and 4 bases for J; bases not matched to a gene: 4. The CDR3 totals 14 residues.

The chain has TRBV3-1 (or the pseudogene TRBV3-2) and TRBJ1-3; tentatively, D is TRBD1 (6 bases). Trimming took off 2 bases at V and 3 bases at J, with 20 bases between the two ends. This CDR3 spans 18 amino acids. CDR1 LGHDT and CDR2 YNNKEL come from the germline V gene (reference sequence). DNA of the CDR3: TGTGCCAGCAGCCAACGAGGGAGGGGGTGGCCTTTTGGAAACACCATATATTTT. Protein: CASSQRGRGWPFGNTIYF.

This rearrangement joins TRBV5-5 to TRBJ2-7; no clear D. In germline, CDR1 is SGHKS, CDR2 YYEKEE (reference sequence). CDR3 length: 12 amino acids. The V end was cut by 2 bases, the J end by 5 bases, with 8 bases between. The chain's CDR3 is CASSFRLDEQYF. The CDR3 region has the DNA TGTGCCAGCAGCTTTCGGCTCGACGAGCAGTACTTC.

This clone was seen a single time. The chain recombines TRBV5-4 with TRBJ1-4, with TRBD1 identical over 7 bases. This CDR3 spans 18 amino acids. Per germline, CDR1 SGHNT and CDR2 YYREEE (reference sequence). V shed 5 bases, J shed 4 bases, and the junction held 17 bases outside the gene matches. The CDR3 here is CASSKSSTGRNLNEKLFF. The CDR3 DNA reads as TGTGCCAGCAGTAAATCGTCGACAGGGCGTAATCTTAATGAAAAACTGTTTTTT.

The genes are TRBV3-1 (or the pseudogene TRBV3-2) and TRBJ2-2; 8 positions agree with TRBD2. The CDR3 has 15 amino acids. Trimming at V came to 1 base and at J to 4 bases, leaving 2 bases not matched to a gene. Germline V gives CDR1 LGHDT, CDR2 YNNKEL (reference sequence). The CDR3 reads CASSQAGGPTGELFF. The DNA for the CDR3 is TGTGCCAGCAGCCAAGCGGGGGGGCCCACCGGGGAGCTGTTTTTT.

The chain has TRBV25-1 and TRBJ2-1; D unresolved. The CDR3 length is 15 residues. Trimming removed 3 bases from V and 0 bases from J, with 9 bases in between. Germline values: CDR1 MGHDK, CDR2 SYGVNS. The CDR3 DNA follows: TGTGCCAGCAGTGATATCGCGAGCTCCTACAATGAGCAGTTCTTC. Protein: CASSDIASSYNEQFF. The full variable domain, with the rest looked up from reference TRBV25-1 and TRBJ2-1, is EADIYQTPRYLVIGTGKKITLECSQTMGHDKMYWYQQDPGMELHLIHYSYGVNSTEKGDLSSESTVSRIRTEHFPLTLESARPSHTSQYLCASSDIASSYNEQFFGPGTRLTVL.

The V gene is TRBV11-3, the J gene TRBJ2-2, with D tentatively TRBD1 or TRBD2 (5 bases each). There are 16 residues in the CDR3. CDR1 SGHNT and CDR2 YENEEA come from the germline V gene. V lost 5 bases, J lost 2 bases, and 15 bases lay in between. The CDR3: CASSPSGTDNTGELFF. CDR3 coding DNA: TGTGCCAGCAGCCCGTCCGGGACGGACAACACCGGGGAGCTGTTTTTT.

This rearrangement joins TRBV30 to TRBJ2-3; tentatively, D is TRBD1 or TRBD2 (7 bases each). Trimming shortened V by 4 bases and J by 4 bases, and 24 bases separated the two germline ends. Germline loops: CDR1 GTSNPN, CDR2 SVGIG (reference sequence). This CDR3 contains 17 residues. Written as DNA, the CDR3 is TGTGCCTGGATTCGAGGGGGCGGGGGTATAACGTCAGATACGCAGTATTTT. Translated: CAWIRGGGGITSDTQYF.

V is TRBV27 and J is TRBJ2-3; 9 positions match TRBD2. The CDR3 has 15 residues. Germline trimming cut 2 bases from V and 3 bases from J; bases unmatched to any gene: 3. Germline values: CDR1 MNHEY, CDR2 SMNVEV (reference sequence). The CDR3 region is CASSLRRGGTDTQYF. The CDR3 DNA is TGTGCCAGCAGTTTAAGGCGGGGGGGGACAGATACGCAGTATTTT.

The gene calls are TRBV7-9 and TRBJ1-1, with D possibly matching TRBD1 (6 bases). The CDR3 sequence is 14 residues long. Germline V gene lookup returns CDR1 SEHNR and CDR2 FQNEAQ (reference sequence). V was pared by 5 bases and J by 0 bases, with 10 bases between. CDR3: CASSGDRLNTEAFF. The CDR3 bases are TGTGCCAGCAGCGGAGACAGGTTGAACACTGAAGCTTTCTTT. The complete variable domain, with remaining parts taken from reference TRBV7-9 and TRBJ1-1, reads DTGVSQNPRHKITKRGQNVTFRCDPISEHNRLYWYRQTLGQGPEFLTYFQNEAQLEKSRLLSDRFSAERPKGSFSTLEIQRTEQGDSAMYLCASSGDRLNTEAFFGQGTRLTVV.

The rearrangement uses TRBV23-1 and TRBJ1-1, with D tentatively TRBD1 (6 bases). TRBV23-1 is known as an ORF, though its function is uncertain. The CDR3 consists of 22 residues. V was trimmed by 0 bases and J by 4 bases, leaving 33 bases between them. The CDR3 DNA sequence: TGCGCCAGCAGTCAATCGGGGGGCGGCAGAGAAACAAATAAGAAATGGGGCACTGAAGCTTTCTTT. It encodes CASSQSGGGRETNKKWGTEAFF.

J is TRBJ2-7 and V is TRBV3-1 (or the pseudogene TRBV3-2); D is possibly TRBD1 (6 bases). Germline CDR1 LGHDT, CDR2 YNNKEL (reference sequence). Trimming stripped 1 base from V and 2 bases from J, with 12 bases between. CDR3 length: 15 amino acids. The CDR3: CASSQGTVNTYEQYF. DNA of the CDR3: TGTGCCAGCAGCCAAGGGACAGTTAACACCTACGAGCAGTACTTC.

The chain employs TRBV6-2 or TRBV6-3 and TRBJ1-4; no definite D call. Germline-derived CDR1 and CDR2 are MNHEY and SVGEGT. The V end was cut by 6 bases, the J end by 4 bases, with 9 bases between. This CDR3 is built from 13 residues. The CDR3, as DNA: TGTGCCAGCAGCCCAGATTATAATGAAAAACTGTTTTTT. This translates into CASSPDYNEKLFF.

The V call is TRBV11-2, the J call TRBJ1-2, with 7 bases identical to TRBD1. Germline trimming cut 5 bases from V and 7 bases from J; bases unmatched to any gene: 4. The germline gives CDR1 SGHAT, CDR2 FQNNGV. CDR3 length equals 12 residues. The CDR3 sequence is CASSRQGLGYTF. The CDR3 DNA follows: TGTGCCAGCAGCCGACAGGGTCTTGGCTACACCTTC.

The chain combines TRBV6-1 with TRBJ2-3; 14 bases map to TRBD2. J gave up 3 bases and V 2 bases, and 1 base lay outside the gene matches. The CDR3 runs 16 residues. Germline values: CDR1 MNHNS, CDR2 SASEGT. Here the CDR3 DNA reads TGTGCCAGCAGTGAATGGACTAGCGGGAGGACAGATACGCAGTATTTT. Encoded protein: CASSEWTSGRTDTQYF.

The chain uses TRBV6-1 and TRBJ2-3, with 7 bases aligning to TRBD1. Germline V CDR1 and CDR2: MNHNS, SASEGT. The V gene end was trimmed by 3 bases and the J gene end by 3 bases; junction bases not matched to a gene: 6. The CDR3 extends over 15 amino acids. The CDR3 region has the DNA TGTGCCAGCAGTGAGACAGGGCGGACGACAGATACGCAGTATTTT. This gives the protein CASSETGRTTDTQYF.

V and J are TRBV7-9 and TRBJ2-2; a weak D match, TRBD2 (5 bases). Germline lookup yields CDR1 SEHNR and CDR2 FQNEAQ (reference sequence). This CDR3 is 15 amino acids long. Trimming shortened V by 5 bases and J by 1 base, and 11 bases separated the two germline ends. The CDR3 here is CASSTGILNTGELFF. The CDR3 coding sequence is TGTGCCAGCAGCACCGGGATCTTGAACACCGGGGAGCTGTTTTTT.

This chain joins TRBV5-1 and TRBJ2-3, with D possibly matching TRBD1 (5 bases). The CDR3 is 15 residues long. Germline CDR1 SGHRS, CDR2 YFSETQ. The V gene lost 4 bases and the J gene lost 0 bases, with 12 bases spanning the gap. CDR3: CASSQTVPSTDTQYF. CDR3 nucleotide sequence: TGCGCCAGCAGCCAGACAGTTCCTAGCACAGATACGCAGTATTTT.

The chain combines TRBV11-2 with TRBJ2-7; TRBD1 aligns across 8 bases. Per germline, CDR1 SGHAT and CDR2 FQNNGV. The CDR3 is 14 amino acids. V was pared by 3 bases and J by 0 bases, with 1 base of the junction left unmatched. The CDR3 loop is CASSFGTGSYEQYF. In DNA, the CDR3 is TGTGCCAGCAGCTTCGGGACAGGCTCCTACGAGCAGTACTTC.